This TCR beta chain comes out of a study of T cells after yellow fever vaccination. Study-wide background: Preparation used SMART-Seq v4 Ultra Low Input for the low-cell-number fractions.

As TCR cDNA was made by 5'RACE template switching, a universal primer site and UMIs were added. TCRdb redid the calling of the 5' RACE reads with MiXCR, one entry per CDR3 protein. The sample lists fewer than 450,000 distinct CDR3 sequences, about 9.9% seen once, with around 18% in the top ten. The CDR3 is 14 residues long. Per germline, CDR1 SGHRS and CDR2 YFSETQ. The trim removed 4 bases at V and 3 bases at J, leaving 5 bases unmatched. This clonotype was recorded a few times. Sample: PBMCs, taken on the day of the first yellow fever vaccination. The chain has TRBV5-1 and TRBJ2-5; the match to TRBD1 covers 8 bases. This clonotype was sampled from a man aged 18 to 29 who received the YFV17D yellow fever vaccine. The CDR3: CASSHDRGKETQYF. CDR3 DNA: TGCGCCAGCAGCCACGACAGGGGAAAAGAGACCCAGTACTTC.